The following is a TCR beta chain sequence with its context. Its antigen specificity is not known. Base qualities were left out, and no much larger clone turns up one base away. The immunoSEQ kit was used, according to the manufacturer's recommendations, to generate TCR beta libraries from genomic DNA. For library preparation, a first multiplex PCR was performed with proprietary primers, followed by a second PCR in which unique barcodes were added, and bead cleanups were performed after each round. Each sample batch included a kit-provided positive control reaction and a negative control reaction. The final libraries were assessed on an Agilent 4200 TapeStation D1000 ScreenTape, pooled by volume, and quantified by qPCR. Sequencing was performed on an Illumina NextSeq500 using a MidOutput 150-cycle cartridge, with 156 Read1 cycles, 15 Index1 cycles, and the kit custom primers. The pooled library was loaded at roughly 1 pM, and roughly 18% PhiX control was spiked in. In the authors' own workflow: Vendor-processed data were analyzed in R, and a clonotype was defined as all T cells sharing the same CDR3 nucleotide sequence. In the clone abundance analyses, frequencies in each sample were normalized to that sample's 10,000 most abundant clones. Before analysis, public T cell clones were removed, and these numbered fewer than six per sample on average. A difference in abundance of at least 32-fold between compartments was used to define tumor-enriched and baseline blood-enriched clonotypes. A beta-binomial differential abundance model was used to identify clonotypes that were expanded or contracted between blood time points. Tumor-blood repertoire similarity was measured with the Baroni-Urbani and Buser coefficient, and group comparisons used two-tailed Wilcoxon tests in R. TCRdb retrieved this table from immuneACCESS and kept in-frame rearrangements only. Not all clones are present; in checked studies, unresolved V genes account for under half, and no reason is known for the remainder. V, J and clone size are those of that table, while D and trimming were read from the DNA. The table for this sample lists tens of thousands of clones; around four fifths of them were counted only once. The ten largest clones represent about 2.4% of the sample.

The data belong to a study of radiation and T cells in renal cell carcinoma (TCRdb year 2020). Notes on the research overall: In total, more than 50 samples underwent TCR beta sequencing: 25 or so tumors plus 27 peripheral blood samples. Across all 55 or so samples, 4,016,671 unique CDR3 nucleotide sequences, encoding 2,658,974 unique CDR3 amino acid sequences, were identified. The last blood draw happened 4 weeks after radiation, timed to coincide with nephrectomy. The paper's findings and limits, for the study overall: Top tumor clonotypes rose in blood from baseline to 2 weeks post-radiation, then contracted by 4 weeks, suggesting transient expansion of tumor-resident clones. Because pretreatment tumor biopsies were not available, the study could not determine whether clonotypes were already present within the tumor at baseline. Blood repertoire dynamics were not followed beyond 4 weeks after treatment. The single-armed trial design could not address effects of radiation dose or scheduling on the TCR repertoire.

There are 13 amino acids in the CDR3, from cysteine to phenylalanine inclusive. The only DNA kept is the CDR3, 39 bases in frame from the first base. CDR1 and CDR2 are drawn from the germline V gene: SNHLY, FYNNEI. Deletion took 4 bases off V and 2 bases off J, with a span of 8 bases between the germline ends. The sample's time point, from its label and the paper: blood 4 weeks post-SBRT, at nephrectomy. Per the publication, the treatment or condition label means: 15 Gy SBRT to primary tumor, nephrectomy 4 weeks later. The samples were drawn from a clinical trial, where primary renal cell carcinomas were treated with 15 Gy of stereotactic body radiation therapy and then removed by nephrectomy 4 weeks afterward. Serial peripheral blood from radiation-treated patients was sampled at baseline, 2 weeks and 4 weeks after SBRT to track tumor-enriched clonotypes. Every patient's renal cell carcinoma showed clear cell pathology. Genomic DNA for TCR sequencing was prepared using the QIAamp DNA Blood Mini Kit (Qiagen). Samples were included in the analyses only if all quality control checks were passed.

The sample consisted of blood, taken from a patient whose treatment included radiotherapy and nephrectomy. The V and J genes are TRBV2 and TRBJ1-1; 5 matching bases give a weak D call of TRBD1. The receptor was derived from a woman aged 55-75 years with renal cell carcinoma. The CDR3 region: CASSGGGNTEAFF. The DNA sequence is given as TGTGCCAGCAGTGGTGGGGGAAACACTGAAGCTTTCTTT.